Below, one T cell receptor (beta chain) is given with its context. What it binds is not known. Time point specified: late sampling 161 to 241 days after vaccination in a few convalescent patients. TCRdb fed the PCR reads into MiXCR, producing one record per CDR3 protein. The sample shows some 28,000 distinct CDR3 sequences, roughly 50% of them seen only once. This CDR3 is 14 amino acids long. Deletions cut 3 bases from V and 0 bases from J, with 6 bases between. Germline assignment: CDR1 MNHEY and CDR2 SMNVEV (reference sequence). The sample belongs to a study of vaccination and CD4 T cells after COVID-19. For the study at large: Recovered patients in the cohort numbered six men and four women, two of them Hispanic.

The study, taken as a whole, reports: Convalescent patients studied were relatively few, and early post-infection timepoints were absent.

The sequenced sample was CD4+ T cells from blood, obtained about 7 months after SARS-CoV-2 vaccination. This TCR was sampled from a human donor who had recovered from COVID-19. The V and J genes are TRBV27 and TRBJ2-1; no firm D call. The CDR3 protein is CASSFTSSYNEQFF. CDR3 in DNA: TGTGCCAGCAGTTTTACGAGCTCCTACAATGAGCAGTTCTTC.